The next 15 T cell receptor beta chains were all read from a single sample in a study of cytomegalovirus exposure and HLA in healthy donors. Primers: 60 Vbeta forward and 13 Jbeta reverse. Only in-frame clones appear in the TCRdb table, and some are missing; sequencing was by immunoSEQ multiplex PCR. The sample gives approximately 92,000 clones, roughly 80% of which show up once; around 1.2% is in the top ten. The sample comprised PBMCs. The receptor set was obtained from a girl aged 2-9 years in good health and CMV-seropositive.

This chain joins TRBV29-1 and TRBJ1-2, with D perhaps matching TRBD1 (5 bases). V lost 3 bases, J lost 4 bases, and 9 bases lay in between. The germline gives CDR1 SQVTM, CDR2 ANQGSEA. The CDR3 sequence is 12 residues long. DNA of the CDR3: TGCAGCGTTGATGTAGGGGTCTATGGCTACACCTTC. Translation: CSVDVGVYGYTF.

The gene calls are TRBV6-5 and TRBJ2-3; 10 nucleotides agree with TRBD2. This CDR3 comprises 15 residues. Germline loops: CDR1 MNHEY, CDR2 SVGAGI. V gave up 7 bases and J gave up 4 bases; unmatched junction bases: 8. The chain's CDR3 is CASTPAGGGADTQYF. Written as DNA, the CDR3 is TGTGCCAGCACCCCAGCGGGAGGGGGGGCAGATACGCAGTATTTT.

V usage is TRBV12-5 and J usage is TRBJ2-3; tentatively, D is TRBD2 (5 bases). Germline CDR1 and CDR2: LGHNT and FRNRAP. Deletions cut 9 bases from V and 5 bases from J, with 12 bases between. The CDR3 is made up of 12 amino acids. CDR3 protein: CASSLRGDTQYF. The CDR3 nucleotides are TGTGCTAGCTCTTTACGGGGAGATACGCAGTATTTT.

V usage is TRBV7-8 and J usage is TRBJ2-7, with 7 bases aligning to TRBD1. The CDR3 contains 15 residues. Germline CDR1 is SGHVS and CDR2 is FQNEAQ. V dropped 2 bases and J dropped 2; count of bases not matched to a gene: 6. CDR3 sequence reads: CASSLFDRAPYEQYF. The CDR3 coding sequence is TGTGCCAGCAGCTTATTCGACAGGGCCCCCTACGAGCAGTACTTC.

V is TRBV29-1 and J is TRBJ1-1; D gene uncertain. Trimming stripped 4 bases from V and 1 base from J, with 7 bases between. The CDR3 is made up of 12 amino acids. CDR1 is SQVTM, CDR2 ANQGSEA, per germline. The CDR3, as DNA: TGCAGCGTTGCGGTATGGAACACTGAAGCTTTCTTT. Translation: CSVAVWNTEAFF.

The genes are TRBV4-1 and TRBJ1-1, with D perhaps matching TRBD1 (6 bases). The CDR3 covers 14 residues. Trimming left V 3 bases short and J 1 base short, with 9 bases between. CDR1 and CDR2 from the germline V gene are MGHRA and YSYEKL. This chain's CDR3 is CASSHRTANTEAFF. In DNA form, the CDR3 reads TGCGCCAGCAGCCACCGGACAGCGAACACTGAAGCTTTCTTT.

CDR3 sequence: CASSIPGPRAFF. CDR3 DNA: TGTGCCAGCAGTATTCCTGGGCCCAGAGCTTTCTTT. This chain joins TRBV6-6 and TRBJ1-1; no clear D. The CDR3 totals 12 residues. Germline lookup yields CDR1 MNHNY and CDR2 SVGAGI (reference sequence). V was shortened by 5 bases and J by 10 bases, with 14 bases between the two germline ends.

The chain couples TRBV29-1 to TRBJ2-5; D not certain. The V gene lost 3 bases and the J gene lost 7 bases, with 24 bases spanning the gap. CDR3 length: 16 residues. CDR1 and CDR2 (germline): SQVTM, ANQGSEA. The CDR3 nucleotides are TGCAGCGTTGATCAAGCCCTGAGTGGGCCCTCCGGGACCCAGTACTTC. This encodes CSVDQALSGPSGTQYF.

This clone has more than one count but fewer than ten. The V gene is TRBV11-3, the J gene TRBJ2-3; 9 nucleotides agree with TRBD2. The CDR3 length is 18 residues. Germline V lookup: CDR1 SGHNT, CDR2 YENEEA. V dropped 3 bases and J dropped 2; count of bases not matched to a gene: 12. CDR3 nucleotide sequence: TGTGCCAGCAGCTTGAGTATGGCTAGCGGGGCCCTCACAGATACGCAGTATTTT. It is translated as CASSLSMASGALTDTQYF.

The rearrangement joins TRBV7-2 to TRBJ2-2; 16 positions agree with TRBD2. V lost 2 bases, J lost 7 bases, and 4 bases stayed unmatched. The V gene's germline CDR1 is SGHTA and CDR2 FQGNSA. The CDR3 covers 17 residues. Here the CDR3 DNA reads TGTGCCAGCAGCTTACCTGGGACTAGCGGGAGGGTCGGGGAGCTGTTTTTT. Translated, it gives CASSLPGTSGRVGELFF.

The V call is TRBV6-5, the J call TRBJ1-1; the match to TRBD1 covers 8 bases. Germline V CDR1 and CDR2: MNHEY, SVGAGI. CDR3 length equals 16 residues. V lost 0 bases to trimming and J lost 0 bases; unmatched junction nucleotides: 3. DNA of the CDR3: TGTGCCAGCAGTTACTCGTCCAGGGGGCTGAACACTGAAGCTTTCTTT. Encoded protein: CASSYSSRGLNTEAFF.

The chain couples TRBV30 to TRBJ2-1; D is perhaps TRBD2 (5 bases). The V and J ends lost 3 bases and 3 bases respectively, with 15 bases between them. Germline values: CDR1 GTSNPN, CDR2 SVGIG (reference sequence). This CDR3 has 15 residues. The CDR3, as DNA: TGTGCCTGGAGGAAGGGAGAAACGTACTACAATGAGCAGTTCTTC. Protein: CAWRKGETYYNEQFF.

The chain's CDR3 is CASSRKTQGSAEAFF. The DNA of the CDR3 is TGTGCCAGCAGCAGAAAGACACAGGGTAGTGCTGAAGCTTTCTTT. The chain carries TRBV27 and TRBJ1-1; maybe TRBD1 (6 bases). Germline CDR1 is MNHEY and CDR2 is SMNVEV (reference sequence). V dropped 6 bases and J dropped 6 bases, with 20 bases sitting between them. The CDR3 sequence is 15 residues long.

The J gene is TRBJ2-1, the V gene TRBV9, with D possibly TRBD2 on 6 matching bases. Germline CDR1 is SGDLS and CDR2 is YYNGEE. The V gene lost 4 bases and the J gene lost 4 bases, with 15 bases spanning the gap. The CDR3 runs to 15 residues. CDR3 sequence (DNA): TGTGCCAGCAGCCCTCCCCTCGGGAGATACAATGAGCAGTTCTTC. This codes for CASSPPLGRYNEQFF.

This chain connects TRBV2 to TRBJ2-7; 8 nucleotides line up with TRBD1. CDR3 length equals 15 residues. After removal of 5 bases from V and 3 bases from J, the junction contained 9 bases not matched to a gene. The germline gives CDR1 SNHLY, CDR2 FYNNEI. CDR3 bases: TGTGCCAGCAGTTACGGACAGGGCGCGTACTACGAGCAGTACTTC. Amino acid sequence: CASSYGQGAYYEQYF.